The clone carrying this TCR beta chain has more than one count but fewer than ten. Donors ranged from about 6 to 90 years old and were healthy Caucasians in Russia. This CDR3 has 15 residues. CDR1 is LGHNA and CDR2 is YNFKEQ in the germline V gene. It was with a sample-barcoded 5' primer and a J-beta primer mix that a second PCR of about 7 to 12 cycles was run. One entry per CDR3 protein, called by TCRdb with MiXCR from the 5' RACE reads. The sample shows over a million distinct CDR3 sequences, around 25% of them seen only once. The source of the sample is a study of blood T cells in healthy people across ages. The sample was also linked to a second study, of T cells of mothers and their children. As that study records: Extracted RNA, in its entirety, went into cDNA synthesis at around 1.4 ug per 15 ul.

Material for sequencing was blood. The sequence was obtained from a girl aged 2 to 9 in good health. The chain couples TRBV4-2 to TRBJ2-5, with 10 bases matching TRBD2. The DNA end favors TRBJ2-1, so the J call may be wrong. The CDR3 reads CASSPETSGIGEQFF. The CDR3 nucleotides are TGTGCCAGCAGCCCCGAAACTAGCGGGATCGGGGAGCAGTTCTTC.